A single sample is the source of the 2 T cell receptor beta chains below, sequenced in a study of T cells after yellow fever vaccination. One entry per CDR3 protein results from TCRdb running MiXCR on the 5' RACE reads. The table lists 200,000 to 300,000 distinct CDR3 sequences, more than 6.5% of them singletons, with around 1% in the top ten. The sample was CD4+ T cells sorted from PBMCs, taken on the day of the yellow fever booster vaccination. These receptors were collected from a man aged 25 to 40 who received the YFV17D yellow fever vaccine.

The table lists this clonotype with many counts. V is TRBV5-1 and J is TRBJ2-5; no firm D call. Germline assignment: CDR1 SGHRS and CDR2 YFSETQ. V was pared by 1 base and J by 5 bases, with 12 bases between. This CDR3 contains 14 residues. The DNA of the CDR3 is TGCGCCAGCAGCTTGTGGGGAAATCAGGAGACCCAGTACTTC. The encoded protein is CASSLWGNQETQYF.

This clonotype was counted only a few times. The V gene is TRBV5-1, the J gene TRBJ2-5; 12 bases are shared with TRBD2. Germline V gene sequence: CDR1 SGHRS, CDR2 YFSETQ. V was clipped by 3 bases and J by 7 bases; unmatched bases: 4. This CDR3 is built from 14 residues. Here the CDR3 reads CASSSTLAGGTQYF. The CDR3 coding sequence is TGCGCCAGCAGCTCCACACTAGCGGGAGGGACCCAGTACTTC.